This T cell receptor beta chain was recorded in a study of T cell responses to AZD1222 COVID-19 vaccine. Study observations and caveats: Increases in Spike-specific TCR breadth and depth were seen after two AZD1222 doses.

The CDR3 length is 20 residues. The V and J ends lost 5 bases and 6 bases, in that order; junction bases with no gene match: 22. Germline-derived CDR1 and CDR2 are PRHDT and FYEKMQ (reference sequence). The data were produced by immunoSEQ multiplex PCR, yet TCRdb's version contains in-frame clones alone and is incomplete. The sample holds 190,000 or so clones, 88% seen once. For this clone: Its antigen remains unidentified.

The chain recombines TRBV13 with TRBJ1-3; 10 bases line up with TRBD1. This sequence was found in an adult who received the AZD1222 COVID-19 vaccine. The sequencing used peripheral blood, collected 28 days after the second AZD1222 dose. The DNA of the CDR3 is TGTGCCAGCAGCCCATGGGGACAGGGGTCTTTACCACAAGAGGAAAACACCATATATTTT. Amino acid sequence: CASSPWGQGSLPQEENTIYF.